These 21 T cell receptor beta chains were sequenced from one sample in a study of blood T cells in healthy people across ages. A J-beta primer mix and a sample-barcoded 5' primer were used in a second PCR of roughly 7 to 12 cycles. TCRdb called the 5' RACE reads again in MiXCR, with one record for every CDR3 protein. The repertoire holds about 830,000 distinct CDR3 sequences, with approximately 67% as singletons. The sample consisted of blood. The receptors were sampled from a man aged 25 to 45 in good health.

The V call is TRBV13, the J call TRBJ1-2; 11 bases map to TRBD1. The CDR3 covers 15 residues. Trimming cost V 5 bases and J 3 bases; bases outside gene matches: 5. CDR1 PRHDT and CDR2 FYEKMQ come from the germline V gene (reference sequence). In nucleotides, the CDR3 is TGTGCCAGCAGCACCGGACAGGGGGCGGACTATGGCTACACCTTC. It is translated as CASSTGQGADYGYTF.

The CDR3 protein is CATRAGTLQETQYF. CDR3 coding DNA: TGTGCCACGCGAGCGGGGACGTTACAAGAGACCCAGTACTTC. The genes are TRBV2 and TRBJ2-5; TRBD2 matches 7 bases. Unmatched junction bases numbered 10, after V lost 10 bases and J lost 2 bases. CDR3 length: 14 residues. Germline V lookup: CDR1 SNHLY, CDR2 FYNNEI.

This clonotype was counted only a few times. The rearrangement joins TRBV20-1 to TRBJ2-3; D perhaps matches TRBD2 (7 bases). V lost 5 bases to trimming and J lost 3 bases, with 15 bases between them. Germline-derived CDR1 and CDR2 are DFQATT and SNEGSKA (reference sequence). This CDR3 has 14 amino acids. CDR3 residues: CSASPGGLTDTQYF. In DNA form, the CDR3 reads TGCAGTGCTTCCCCCGGGGGGCTGACAGATACGCAGTATTTT.

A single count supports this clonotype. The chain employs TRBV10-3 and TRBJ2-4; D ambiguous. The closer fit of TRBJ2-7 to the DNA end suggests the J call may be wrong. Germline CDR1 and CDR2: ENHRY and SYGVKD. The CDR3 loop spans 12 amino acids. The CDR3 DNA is TGTGCCATCAGCAACCGGGCCTACGAGCAGTACTTC. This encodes CAISNRAYEQYF.

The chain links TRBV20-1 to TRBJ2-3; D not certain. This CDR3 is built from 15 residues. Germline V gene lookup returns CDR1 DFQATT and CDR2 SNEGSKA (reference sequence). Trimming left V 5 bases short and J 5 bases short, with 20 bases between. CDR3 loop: CSAGPDPAPGDTQYF. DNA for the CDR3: TGCAGTGCTGGACCGGACCCGGCGCCGGGAGATACGCAGTATTTT.

CDR3 sequence: CSVGSTGEEKLFF. DNA for the CDR3: TGCAGCGTTGGAAGTACAGGGGAAGAAAAACTGTTTTTT. This rearrangement joins TRBV29-1 to TRBJ1-4; 7 bases map to TRBD1. Trimming took 4 bases from V and 8 from J; bases not matched to a gene: 7. This CDR3 has 13 amino acids. Per germline, CDR1 SQVTM and CDR2 ANQGSEA.

CDR3 DNA sequence: TGTGCCAGCAGTTTAGTGTATCGGGGGGTTTCGGACTATGGCTACACCTTC. The encoded protein is CASSLVYRGVSDYGYTF. J is TRBJ1-2 and V is TRBV12-3 or TRBV12-4; a weak D match, TRBD1 (5 bases). The CDR3 is made up of 17 amino acids. The V gene lost 1 base and the J gene lost 3 bases, with 18 bases spanning the gap.

The CDR3 DNA is TGTGCCAGCAGCGACCGACAGGGGTTCTACGAGCAGTACTTC. Protein sequence: CASSDRQGFYEQYF. The chain recombines TRBV13 with TRBJ2-5; 8 bases agree with TRBD1. The end of the DNA aligns better with TRBJ2-7, so the J call may be wrong. CDR1 is PRHDT and CDR2 is FYEKMQ in the germline V gene (reference sequence). The CDR3 spans 14 residues.

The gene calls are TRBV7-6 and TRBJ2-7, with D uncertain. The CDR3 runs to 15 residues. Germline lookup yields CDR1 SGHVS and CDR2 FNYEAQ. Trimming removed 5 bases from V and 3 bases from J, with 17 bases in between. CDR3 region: CASSPRGAAGYEQYF. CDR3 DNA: TGTGCCAGCAGCCCCCGAGGAGCCGCAGGCTACGAGCAGTACTTC. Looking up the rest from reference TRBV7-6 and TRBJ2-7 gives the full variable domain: GAGVSQSPRYKVTKRGQDVALRCDPISGHVSLYWYRQALGQGPEFLTYFNYEAQQDKSGLPNDRFSAERPEGSISTLTIQRTEQRDSAMYRCASSPRGAAGYEQYFGPGTRLTVT.

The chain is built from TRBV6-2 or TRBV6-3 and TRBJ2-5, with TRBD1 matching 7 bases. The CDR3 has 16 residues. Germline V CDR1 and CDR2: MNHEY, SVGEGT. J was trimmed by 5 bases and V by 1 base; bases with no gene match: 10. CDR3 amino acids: CASSYLSRGRRETQYF. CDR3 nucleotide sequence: TGTGCCAGCAGTTACTTGAGCAGGGGGAGACGCGAGACCCAGTACTTC.

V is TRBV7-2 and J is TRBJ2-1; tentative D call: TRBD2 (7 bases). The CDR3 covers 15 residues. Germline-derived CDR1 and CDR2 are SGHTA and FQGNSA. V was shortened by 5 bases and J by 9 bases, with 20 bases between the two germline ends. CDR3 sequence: CASSLWRGKGGEQFF. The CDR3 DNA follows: TGTGCCAGCAGCCTCTGGCGGGGGAAGGGGGGTGAGCAGTTCTTC.

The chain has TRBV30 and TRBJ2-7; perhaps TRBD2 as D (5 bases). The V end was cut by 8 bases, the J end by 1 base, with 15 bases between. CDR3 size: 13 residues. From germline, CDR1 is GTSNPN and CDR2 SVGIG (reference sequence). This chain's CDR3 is CAPAAGVSYEQYF. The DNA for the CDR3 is TGTGCCCCAGCAGCCGGGGTATCCTACGAGCAGTACTTC. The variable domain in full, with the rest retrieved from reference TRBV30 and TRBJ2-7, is SQTIHQWPATLVQPVGSPLSLECTVEGTSNPNLYWYRQAAGRGLQLLFYSVGIGQISSEVPQNLSASRPQDRQFILSSKKLLLSDSGFYLCAPAAGVSYEQYFGPGTRLTVT.

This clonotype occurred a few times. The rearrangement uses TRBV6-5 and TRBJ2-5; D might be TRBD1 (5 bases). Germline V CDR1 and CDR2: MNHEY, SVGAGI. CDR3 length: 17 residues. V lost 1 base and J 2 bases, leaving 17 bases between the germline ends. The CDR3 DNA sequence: TGTGCCAGCAGTTACTTATCAAGGGGCTGGGATCAAGAGACCCAGTACTTC. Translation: CASSYLSRGWDQETQYF.

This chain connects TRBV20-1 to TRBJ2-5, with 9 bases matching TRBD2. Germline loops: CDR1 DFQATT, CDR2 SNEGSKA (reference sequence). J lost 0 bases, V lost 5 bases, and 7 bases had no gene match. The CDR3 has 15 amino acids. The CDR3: CSAPLGLANQETQYF. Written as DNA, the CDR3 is TGCAGTGCTCCCCTTGGACTAGCGAACCAAGAGACCCAGTACTTC.

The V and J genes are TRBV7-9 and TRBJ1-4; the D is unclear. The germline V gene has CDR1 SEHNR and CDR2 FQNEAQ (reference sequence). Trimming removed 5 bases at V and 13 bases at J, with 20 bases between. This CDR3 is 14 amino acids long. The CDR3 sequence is CASSPAEPGWRLFF. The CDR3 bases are TGTGCCAGCAGCCCTGCCGAACCCGGATGGAGACTGTTTTTT.

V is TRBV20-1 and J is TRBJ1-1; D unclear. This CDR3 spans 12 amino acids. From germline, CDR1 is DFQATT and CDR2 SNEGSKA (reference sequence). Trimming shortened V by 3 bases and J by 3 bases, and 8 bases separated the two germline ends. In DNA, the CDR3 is TGCAGTGCTAGGTCTGGGGACACTGAAGCTTTCTTT. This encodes CSARSGDTEAFF.

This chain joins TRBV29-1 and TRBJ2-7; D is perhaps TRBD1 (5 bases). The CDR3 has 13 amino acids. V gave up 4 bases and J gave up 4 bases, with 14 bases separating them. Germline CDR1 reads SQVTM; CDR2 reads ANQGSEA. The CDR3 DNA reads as TGCAGCGTTGCGGCAGGGTCGGTATACGAGCAGTACTTC. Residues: CSVAAGSVYEQYF.

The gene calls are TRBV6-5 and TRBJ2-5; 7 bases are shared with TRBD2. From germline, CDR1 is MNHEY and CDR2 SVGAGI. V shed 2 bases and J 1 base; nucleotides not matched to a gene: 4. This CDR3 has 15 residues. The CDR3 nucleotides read TGTGCCAGCAGTTACACGCGGGGGTCCCAAGAGACCCAGTACTTC. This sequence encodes CASSYTRGSQETQYF.

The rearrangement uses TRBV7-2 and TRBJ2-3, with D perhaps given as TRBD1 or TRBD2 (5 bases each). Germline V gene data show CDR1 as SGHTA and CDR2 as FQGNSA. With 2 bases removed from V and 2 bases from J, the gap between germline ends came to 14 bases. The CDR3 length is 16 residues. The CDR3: CASSLSFGANTDTQYF. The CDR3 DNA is TGTGCCAGCAGCTTATCGTTCGGGGCCAACACAGATACGCAGTATTTT.

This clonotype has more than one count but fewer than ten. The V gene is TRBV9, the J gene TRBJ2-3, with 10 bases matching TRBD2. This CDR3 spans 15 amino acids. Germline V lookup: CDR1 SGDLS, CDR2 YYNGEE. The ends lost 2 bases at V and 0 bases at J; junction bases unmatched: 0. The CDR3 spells CASSVSGGSTDTQYF. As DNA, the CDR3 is TGTGCCAGCAGCGTTAGCGGGGGGAGCACAGATACGCAGTATTTT.

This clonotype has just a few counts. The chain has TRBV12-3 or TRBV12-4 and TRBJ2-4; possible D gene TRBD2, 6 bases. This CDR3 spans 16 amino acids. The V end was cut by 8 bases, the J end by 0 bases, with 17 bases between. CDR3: CASESGVTLAKNIQYF. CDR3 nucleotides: TGTGCCAGCGAGTCGGGGGTTACCCTAGCCAAAAACATTCAGTACTTC.